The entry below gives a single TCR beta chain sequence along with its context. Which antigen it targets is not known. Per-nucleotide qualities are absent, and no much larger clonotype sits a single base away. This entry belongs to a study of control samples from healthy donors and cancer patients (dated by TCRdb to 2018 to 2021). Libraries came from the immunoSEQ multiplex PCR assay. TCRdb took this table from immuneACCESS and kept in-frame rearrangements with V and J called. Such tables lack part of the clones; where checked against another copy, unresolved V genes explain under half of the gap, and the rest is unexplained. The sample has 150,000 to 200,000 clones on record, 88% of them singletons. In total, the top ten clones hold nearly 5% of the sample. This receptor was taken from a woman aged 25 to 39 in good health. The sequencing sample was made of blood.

The bases are TGCAGCATCCGAGTAGGGTTCCGTTCTTGGGATGAGCAGTTCTTC. Its protein is CSIRVGFRSWDEQFF. The V and J segments used are TRBV29-1 and TRBJ2-1, with the D gene call left open. In the germline V gene, CDR1 corresponds to SQVTM and CDR2 to ANQGSEA. A distance of 25 bases separates the germline ends of V and J, which lose 8 bases and 8 bases respectively. The CDR3 contains 15 residues, cysteine and phenylalanine counted. The sequence is cut down to CDR3 DNA, 45 bases in frame from base 1.